What follows is one T cell receptor beta chain and its context. As yet, its antigen is unknown. The sample belongs to a study of cytomegalovirus exposure and HLA in healthy donors. For the study at large: A prior study identified just under 120 million unique TCR beta sequences from 180 million or so T cells.

Study outcomes and limitations: TCR beta chain V- and J-gene trimming was linked, in a later analysis, to a missense variant in DCLRE1C.

The primer mix had 60 Vbeta and 13 Jbeta primers. Some clones are missing from TCRdb's copy, which holds only in-frame ones; the method was immunoSEQ multiplex PCR. The sample lists about 78,000 clones; around 82% were seen once. Germline V gene lookup returns CDR1 LNHNV and CDR2 YYDKDF (reference sequence). Trimming took 0 bases from V and 8 from J, leaving 16 bases between them. This CDR3 comprises 15 residues. The sequence derives from a male donor in good health and CMV-seronegative. Sequencing used PBMCs. The rearrangement uses TRBV15 and TRBJ1-2; possible D gene TRBD1, 6 bases. The chain's CDR3 is CATSRDQDRVGGYTF. In DNA form, the CDR3 reads TGTGCCACCAGCAGAGATCAGGACAGAGTCGGCGGCTACACCTTC.